A single sample gave rise to the 30 T cell receptor beta chains below, sequenced in a study of regulatory and conventional T cells in RAG deficiency. Clones were read by immunoSEQ multiplex PCR, and TCRdb kept only the in-frame ones, dropping some. This repertoire shows approximately 35,000 clones, approximately 80% found once; its top ten account for about 3.4%. Genomic DNA came from blood conventional CD4+ T cells gated CD25-low CD127-high. The same sample was also used in a study of regulatory T cells. From that paper: The PCR used 52 TRBV and 13 TRBJ primers.

The sequencing input was CD4+ effector T cells sorted from blood. These receptors were collected from a human donor in good health.

The V gene is TRBV27, the J gene TRBJ2-1; D is unresolved. The CDR3 extends over 13 amino acids. V shed 5 bases and J shed 7 bases, with 12 bases lying between them. Germline lookup yields CDR1 MNHEY and CDR2 SMNVEV (reference sequence). CDR3 coding DNA: TGTGCCAGCAGTCTAAACCGCCTGAATGAGCAGTTCTTC. Translating gives CASSLNRLNEQFF.

The chain carries TRBV6-6 and TRBJ2-7, with 13 bases matching TRBD2. After removal of 8 bases from V and 0 bases from J, the junction contained 4 bases not matched to a gene. The germline V gene has CDR1 MNHNY and CDR2 SVGAGI (reference sequence). This CDR3 spans 15 amino acids. The CDR3, as DNA: TGTGCCAGCCGGACTAGCGGGGGTACCTCCTACGAGCAGTACTTC. Residues: CASRTSGGTSYEQYF.

This chain links TRBV27 with TRBJ2-6; TRBD1 aligns across 7 bases. This CDR3 is 16 amino acids long. Germline CDR1 is MNHEY and CDR2 is SMNVEV (reference sequence). V shed 3 bases, J shed 2 bases, and the junction held 4 bases outside the gene matches. The CDR3 region has the DNA TGTGCCAGCAGTTTCGGCAGGGGGACTGGGGCCAACGTCCTGACTTTC. As protein: CASSFGRGTGANVLTF.

This rearrangement joins TRBV10-3 to TRBJ1-1; D is unclear. Trimming took off 3 bases at V and 2 bases at J, with 13 bases between the two ends. The CDR3 has 15 amino acids. Per the germline V gene, CDR1 is ENHRY and CDR2 is SYGVKD. As DNA, the CDR3 is TGTGCCATCAGTGATAGCGGCAACTTAAACACTGAAGCTTTCTTT. It specifies CAISDSGNLNTEAFF.

The chain carries TRBV6-6 and TRBJ1-2; TRBD1 aligns across 7 bases. Per the germline V gene, CDR1 is MNHNY and CDR2 is SVGAGI (reference sequence). V gave up 8 bases and J gave up 8 bases; unmatched junction bases: 8. This CDR3 region has 12 residues. For the CDR3, the DNA is TGTGCCAGCTACCGGGACAGTGAGGGCTACACCTTC. Protein product: CASYRDSEGYTF.

V is TRBV9 and J is TRBJ1-1; D call uncertain. CDR1 and CDR2 (germline): SGDLS, YYNGEE. The CDR3 is 16 residues long. Trimming took 0 bases from V and 8 from J, leaving 20 bases between them. This CDR3 is CASSVEGLGPLSEAFF. The CDR3 nucleotides read TGTGCCAGCAGCGTAGAAGGGTTAGGACCTCTATCGGAAGCTTTCTTT. Full variable domain (outside the CDR3, taken from reference TRBV9 and TRBJ1-1): DSGVTQTPKHLITATGQRVTLRCSPRSGDLSVYWYQQSLDQGLQFLIQYYNGEERAKGNILERFSAQQFPDLHSELNLSSLELGDSALYFCASSVEGLGPLSEAFFGQGTRLTVV.

This clone came up once. This chain connects TRBV11-2 to TRBJ2-5; D not resolved. Germline V lookup: CDR1 SGHAT, CDR2 FQNNGV. V was trimmed by 3 bases and J by 5 bases, leaving 10 bases between them. CDR3 length equals 13 residues. The CDR3 loop reads CASSFLLTETQYF. The CDR3, as DNA: TGTGCCAGCAGCTTCCTATTGACTGAGACCCAGTACTTC.

This clone was recorded once. The chain has TRBV6-1 and TRBJ2-7; 12 bases align to TRBD1. CDR1 and CDR2 from the germline V gene are MNHNS and SASEGT. The CDR3 consists of 15 residues. V shed 4 bases and J 6 bases; nucleotides not matched to a gene: 7. CDR3 in DNA: TGTGCCAGCAGTGCAATCCGGGACAGGGGGCGCGAGCAGTACTTC. Residues: CASSAIRDRGREQYF.

The chain combines TRBV4-1 with TRBJ2-7; D is possibly TRBD1 or TRBD2 (6 bases each). V dropped 2 bases and J dropped 4 bases, with 18 bases sitting between them. The CDR3 is made up of 16 amino acids. Germline V gene sequence: CDR1 MGHRA, CDR2 YSYEKL. The CDR3 is CASSQLSGGGFYEQYF. The DNA for the CDR3 is TGCGCCAGCAGCCAACTATCCGGAGGGGGTTTTTACGAGCAGTACTTC.

This clone has more than one count but fewer than ten. This rearrangement joins TRBV9 to TRBJ1-6, with D unresolved. The CDR3 spans 13 residues. Germline V CDR1 and CDR2: SGDLS, YYNGEE. V was pared by 0 bases and J by 9 bases, with 7 bases between. The CDR3 reads CASSVELGSPLHF. The CDR3 DNA is TGTGCCAGCAGCGTAGAGCTGGGTTCACCCCTCCACTTT.

Only a few counts were recorded for this clone. V usage is TRBV4-1 and J usage is TRBJ1-4, with D hard to call. This CDR3 contains 12 residues. Germline loops: CDR1 MGHRA, CDR2 YSYEKL. V dropped 10 bases and J dropped 8 bases, with 14 bases sitting between them. The CDR3 bases are TGCGCCACTATTGGTGTACAGGAAAAACTGTTTTTT. Translation gives CATIGVQEKLFF.

About this clone itself: Distinct nucleotide sequences in the sample also encode this CDR3. This chain joins TRBV9 and TRBJ2-3; D remains unclear. V lost 0 bases to trimming and J lost 2 bases, with 7 bases between them. The CDR3 is 14 residues long. Germline V gene data show CDR1 as SGDLS and CDR2 as YYNGEE. The CDR3 nucleotides are TGTGCCAGCAGCGTAGGAGGCAACACAGATACGCAGTATTTT. It specifies CASSVGGNTDTQYF.

The chain combines TRBV5-1 with TRBJ1-4; possibly TRBD1 for D (6 bases). Germline V gene lookup returns CDR1 SGHRS and CDR2 YFSETQ. The CDR3 is 16 residues long. The germline V and J ends were trimmed by 4 bases and 7 bases, with 20 bases remaining between them. The CDR3 spells CASSPGEGGAPEKLFF. The CDR3 region has the DNA TGCGCCAGCAGCCCGGGGGAAGGGGGGGCCCCTGAAAAACTGTTTTTT. Drawing the rest from reference TRBV5-1 and TRBJ1-4, the complete variable domain is KAGVTQTPRYLIKTRGQQVTLSCSPISGHRSVSWYQQTPGQGLQFLFEYFSETQRNKGNFPGRFSGRQFSNSRSEMNVSTLELGDSALYLCASSPGEGGAPEKLFFGSGTQLSVL.

This chain's CDR3 is CASTRLESGMRGYTF. The CDR3 DNA is TGTGCCAGCACCCGGTTAGAATCGGGGATGCGGGGCTACACCTTC. This chain links TRBV7-9 with TRBJ1-2; D not certain. V was trimmed by 7 bases and J by 8 bases, leaving 23 bases between them. CDR3 length: 15 amino acids. Germline V gene sequence: CDR1 SEHNR, CDR2 FQNEAQ (reference sequence). The variable domain in full, completed from reference TRBV7-9 and TRBJ1-2, reads DTGVSQNPRHKITKRGQNVTFRCDPISEHNRLYWYRQTLGQGPEFLTYFQNEAQLEKSRLLSDRFSAERPKGSFSTLEIQRTEQGDSAMYLCASTRLESGMRGYTFGSGTRLTVV.

A single count supports this clone. This rearrangement joins TRBV6-5 to TRBJ1-6; the match to TRBD1 covers 7 bases. CDR1 is MNHEY and CDR2 is SVGAGI in the germline V gene. This CDR3 is 14 amino acids long. J lost 7 bases, V lost 10 bases, and 10 bases had no gene match. CDR3 protein: CATRDSALNSPLHF. CDR3 nucleotide sequence: TGTGCCACCCGGGACAGCGCCCTCAATTCACCCCTCCACTTT.

This clone was seen a handful of times. The CDR3 sequence: CASSSAAGYTF. The CDR3 nucleotides read TGTGCCAGCAGCTCGGCTGCGGGCTACACCTTC. The J gene is TRBJ1-2, the V gene TRBV7-9; no clear D gene. Germline-derived CDR1 and CDR2 are SEHNR and FQNEAQ (reference sequence). The CDR3 is made up of 11 amino acids. Trimming left V 4 bases short and J 8 bases short, with 8 bases between.

J is TRBJ1-1 and V is TRBV9; D unclear. This CDR3 has 14 amino acids. Germline CDR1 SGDLS, CDR2 YYNGEE. Trimming cost V 0 bases and J 0 bases, with 6 bases left between them. CDR3 coding DNA: TGTGCCAGCAGCGTAGGGGATCTGAACACTGAAGCTTTCTTT. Protein: CASSVGDLNTEAFF.

The chain carries TRBV19 and TRBJ1-4; no reliable D call. V lost 2 bases and J lost 7, with 14 bases in between. CDR1 and CDR2 (germline): LNHDA, SQIVND (reference sequence). The CDR3 is 15 residues long. The CDR3 DNA follows: TGTGCCAGTAGTATAAGGGAGACCCCCCGTGAAAAACTGTTTTTT. Translating it yields CASSIRETPREKLFF.

J is TRBJ2-3 and V is TRBV5-1; 13 bases match TRBD2. The CDR3 is 17 amino acids. J was trimmed by 5 bases and V by 4 bases; bases with no gene match: 10. Germline V gene data show CDR1 as SGHRS and CDR2 as YFSETQ. This CDR3 is CASSPGTSGAGGDTQYF. The CDR3 bases are TGCGCCAGCAGCCCCGGGACTAGCGGGGCCGGAGGAGATACGCAGTATTTT.

The chain joins TRBV5-8 to TRBJ1-1, with a weak D call TRBD1 (5 bases). This CDR3 comprises 16 residues. Trimming left V 4 bases short and J 9 bases short, with 25 bases between. Germline values: CDR1 SGHTS, CDR2 YDEGEE. CDR3 nucleotides: TGTGCCAGCAGCAATGACCCCGGGACGATCAAAGGGAAAGCTTTCTTT. Translated, it gives CASSNDPGTIKGKAFF.

This CDR3 reads CASSSGTGRGSYGYTF. CDR3 sequence (DNA): TGTGCCAGCAGTTCGGGGACAGGGCGAGGATCCTATGGCTACACCTTC. The genes are TRBV6-6 and TRBJ1-2; 9 bases agree with TRBD1. V gave up 4 bases and J gave up 4 bases; unmatched junction bases: 10. CDR3 length: 16 residues. Germline CDR1 is MNHNY and CDR2 is SVGAGI (reference sequence).

This clone was detected a few times. V usage is TRBV7-9 and J usage is TRBJ1-6, with 7 bases fitting TRBD1. This CDR3 has 13 residues. V lost 4 bases, J lost 10 bases, and 4 bases stayed unmatched. The V gene's germline CDR1 is SEHNR and CDR2 FQNEAQ (reference sequence). CDR3 coding DNA: TGTGCCAGCAGCTCGGGACAGATGTCACCCCTCCACTTT. Its translation: CASSSGQMSPLHF.

The chain is built from TRBV4-1 and TRBJ1-4; 10 nucleotides agree with TRBD1. This CDR3 has 15 amino acids. The V segment lost 6 bases and the J segment 7 bases; nucleotides outside the gene matches: 8. Germline V gives CDR1 MGHRA, CDR2 YSYEKL. The CDR3 protein is CASRTSRDRGEKLFF. The CDR3 DNA follows: TGCGCCAGCAGGACTAGCCGGGACAGGGGTGAAAAACTGTTTTTT.

This clone was seen once. The chain links TRBV7-3 to TRBJ1-2; TRBD1 might be the D (6 bases). The ends were cut back, 6 bases at V and 14 bases at J, with 19 bases in the middle. The CDR3 is 12 residues long. Germline V gene data show CDR1 as SGHTA and CDR2 as FQGTGA. The CDR3 sequence: CASRDNRDGLTF. The CDR3 region has the DNA TGTGCCAGCAGAGACAACAGGGACGGTTTAACCTTC.

V is TRBV2 and J is TRBJ1-2, with unresolved D. Germline lookup yields CDR1 SNHLY and CDR2 FYNNEI. This CDR3 is 14 amino acids long. V lost 3 bases to trimming and J lost 4 bases, with 12 bases between them. CDR3 in amino acids: CASSDYTLGYGYTF. Here the CDR3 DNA reads TGTGCCAGCAGTGATTACACCTTGGGCTATGGCTACACCTTC.

CDR3 sequence: CASSGTGEFQPQHF. The CDR3 bases are TGTGCCAGCAGTGGGACAGGGGAGTTTCAGCCCCAGCATTTT. This chain links TRBV25-1 with TRBJ1-5; 9 bases are shared with TRBD1. The CDR3 covers 14 residues. CDR1 is MGHDK, CDR2 SYGVNS, per germline. V shed 4 bases and J 6 bases; nucleotides not matched to a gene: 4. Full variable domain (remainder filled in from reference TRBV25-1 and TRBJ1-5): EADIYQTPRYLVIGTGKKITLECSQTMGHDKMYWYQQDPGMELHLIHYSYGVNSTEKGDLSSESTVSRIRTEHFPLTLESARPSHTSQYLCASSGTGEFQPQHFGDGTRLSIL.

The chain carries TRBV4-2 and TRBJ2-3; 10 nucleotides align to TRBD2. In germline, CDR1 is LGHNA, CDR2 YNFKEQ. Trimming at V came to 0 bases and at J to 8 bases, leaving 5 bases not matched to a gene. The CDR3 extends over 15 amino acids. CDR3 DNA sequence: TGTGCCAGCAGCCAAGATGGGACTAGCGACGGTACGCAGTATTTT. It is translated as CASSQDGTSDGTQYF.

This rearrangement joins TRBV19 to TRBJ2-1; 10 bases align to TRBD2. After removal of 5 bases from V and 1 base from J, the junction contained 5 bases not matched to a gene. Germline-derived CDR1 and CDR2 are LNHDA and SQIVND (reference sequence). CDR3 length equals 16 residues. The CDR3 bases are TGTGCCAGTAGTCGTAGCGGGGGGTTATCCTACAATGAGCAGTTCTTC. Protein sequence: CASSRSGGLSYNEQFF.

This rearrangement joins TRBV30 to TRBJ1-4, with 10 bases identical to TRBD1. Germline V CDR1 and CDR2: GTSNPN, SVGIG (reference sequence). V dropped 2 bases and J dropped 11; count of bases not matched to a gene: 5. The CDR3 extends over 13 amino acids. The CDR3 region is CAWSRETGGKLFF. CDR3 coding DNA: TGTGCCTGGAGTAGGGAGACAGGGGGCAAACTGTTTTTT.

V is TRBV5-4 and J is TRBJ1-1; D unclear. Germline lookup yields CDR1 SGHNT and CDR2 YYREEE (reference sequence). The CDR3 has 13 residues. Deletions cut 4 bases from V and 1 base from J, with 8 bases between. CDR3 in amino acids: CASSTLENTEAFF. Written as DNA, the CDR3 is TGTGCCAGCAGCACGCTAGAGAACACTGAAGCTTTCTTT.